The 8 T cell receptor beta chains below come from one sample, sequenced in a study of CD8+CD57+ T cells in acquired aplastic anemia. The template for TCR beta VDJ and CDR3 sequence profiling was genomic DNA. Using its own MiXCR run on the reads, TCRdb lists one record per CDR3 protein. This table holds 170,000 or so distinct CDR3 sequences, 40% to 60% found once. It was patients with CD8+CD57+ cell expansion by flow cytometry who were chosen for sequencing. The sequencing input was sorted CD4+, CD8+, or CD8+CD57+ T cells (not recorded which) from PBMCs. The receptors here all came from a human donor with aplastic anemia.

V usage is TRBV19 and J usage is TRBJ2-3, with D tentatively TRBD1 (6 bases). V shed 7 bases and J shed 2 bases, with 16 bases lying between them. The CDR3 runs 15 residues. CDR1 is LNHDA and CDR2 is SQIVND in the germline V gene (reference sequence). The CDR3 DNA is TGTGCCAGTACGTGGGGGACAAATCCCACAGATACGCAGTATTTT. It codes for CASTWGTNPTDTQYF. Combining the CDR3 with reference TRBV19 and TRBJ2-3 gives the whole variable domain DGGITQSPKYLFRKEGQNVTLSCEQNLNHDAMYWYRQDPGQGLRLIYYSQIVNDFQKGDIAEGYSVSREKKESFPLTVTSAQKNPTAFYLCASTWGTNPTDTQYFGPGTRLTVL.

This chain connects TRBV6-2 or TRBV6-3 to TRBJ2-3; D gene ambiguous. V dropped 5 bases and J dropped 5 bases, with 8 bases sitting between them. The germline CDR1 and CDR2 sequences are MNHEY and SVGEGT. This CDR3 contains 12 residues. The DNA for the CDR3 is TGTGCCAGCAGTCCCCGGGTAGATACGCAGTATTTT. Amino acids: CASSPRVDTQYF.

This clonotype was counted many times. The rearrangement links TRBV29-1 to TRBJ2-2; 9 bases line up with TRBD1. Trimming at V came to 0 bases and at J to 5 bases, leaving 4 bases not matched to a gene. This CDR3 has 15 amino acids. Germline assignment: CDR1 SQVTM and CDR2 ANQGSEA. The CDR3 is CSVEDGGTGTGELFF. The DNA of the CDR3 is TGCAGCGTTGAAGATGGTGGGACAGGGACCGGGGAGCTGTTTTTT.

This clonotype was seen only a few times. Just one base apart from a much larger clone, this may be a read error. The conserved phenylalanine or tryptophan normally closing the CDR3 is absent here, so this likely arose from a read error. The V and J genes are TRBV9 and TRBJ1-2; D not resolved. Germline values: CDR1 SGDLS, CDR2 YYNGEE. Trimming took 3 bases from V and 3 from J, leaving 6 bases between them. The CDR3 runs 12 residues. This chain's CDR3 is CASSDGDYGYTL. Here the CDR3 DNA reads TGTGCCAGCAGCGACGGGGACTATGGCTACACCCTC.

This sequence joins TRBV20-1 and TRBJ2-7, with 7 bases identical to TRBD1. Trimming cost V 5 bases and J 2 bases; bases outside gene matches: 6. The CDR3 loop spans 13 amino acids. Germline V gives CDR1 DFQATT, CDR2 SNEGSKA (reference sequence). The CDR3: CSASPGTAYEQYF. DNA of the CDR3: TGCAGTGCTTCTCCCGGGACAGCCTACGAGCAGTACTTC.

This clonotype appeared many times. CDR3 DNA sequence: TGTGCCAGCAGCTCGTTGACTAGCGGGAGTGTTCCGGACGAGCAGTACTTC. This sequence encodes CASSSLTSGSVPDEQYF. The rearrangement links TRBV11-2 to TRBJ2-7; 12 bases map to TRBD2. With 4 bases clipped from V and 5 bases from J, the junction kept 12 bases outside the gene matches. The CDR3 spans 17 residues. The germline V gene encodes CDR1 SGHAT and CDR2 FQNNGV.

The rearrangement joins TRBV7-9 to TRBJ2-7; 9 bases align to TRBD1. There are 14 residues in the CDR3. The germline V gene has CDR1 SEHNR and CDR2 FQNEAQ (reference sequence). The ends lost 5 bases at V and 4 bases at J; junction bases unmatched: 6. The CDR3 region is CASSAGTGKYEQYF. CDR3 nucleotide sequence: TGTGCCAGCAGCGCCGGGACAGGGAAGTACGAGCAGTACTTC.

The V and J genes are TRBV6-1 and TRBJ1-1, with a possible D match to TRBD1 (5 bases). The CDR3 is 14 amino acids. Germline V gives CDR1 MNHNS, CDR2 SASEGT. Trimming left V 7 bases short and J 1 base short, with 13 bases between. CDR3: CASTRQGSNTEAFF. In nucleotides, the CDR3 is TGTGCCAGCACCCGGCAGGGCTCGAACACTGAAGCTTTCTTT.